This T cell receptor (beta chain) was retrieved from a study of radiation and T cells in renal cell carcinoma. The treatment was: 15 Gy SBRT to primary tumor, nephrectomy 4 weeks later. On this clone itself: Its matching antigen is unknown.

Study-wide results and caveats: Dominant CDR3 motifs were more common in irradiated tumors than controls. Top 100 clonotypes averaged about 50% in irradiated versus about 45% in nephrectomy-only tumors.

V was cut by 7 bases and J by 0 bases, with 12 bases left in between. Germline V CDR1 and CDR2: GTSNPN, SVGIG (reference sequence). The CDR3 is 14 amino acids. The assay was immunoSEQ multiplex PCR, and TCRdb's table has in-frame clones only and misses some. The sample has 20,000 or so clones, over 45% seen once. The sequence was collected from a man in his fifties with renal cell carcinoma. The sample here was tumor tissue, taken from a patient whose treatment included radiotherapy and nephrectomy. The gene calls are TRBV30 and TRBJ2-2; the D gene is possibly TRBD1 (5 bases). CDR3 region: CASATDTNTGELFF. CDR3 sequence (DNA): TGTGCCTCTGCCACGGACACGAACACCGGGGAGCTGTTTTTT.